The source of this T cell receptor (beta chain) is a study of T cells after yellow fever vaccination. Whole-study context: Fractions of limited cellularity were prepared by means of SMART-Seq v4 Ultra Low Input.

Study observations and caveats: Clones from primary vaccination mostly reappeared after the booster (96% CD4, approximately 88% CD8).

This clonotype occurred many times. The target antigen is unknown. It was through 5'RACE template switching that TCR cDNA was made, with a universal primer site and UMIs added. TCRdb ran MiXCR on the 5' RACE reads and lists one entry per CDR3 protein. The data hold 200,000 to 300,000 distinct CDR3 sequences, with 3.6% observed a single time. The V gene lost 4 bases and the J gene lost 7 bases, with 8 bases spanning the gap. Germline V gene data show CDR1 as SNHLY and CDR2 as FYNNEI. The CDR3 runs to 13 residues. This chain links TRBV2 with TRBJ1-6; D ambiguous. Sample: PBMCs, taken 15 days after the yellow fever booster vaccination. This receptor was taken from a man aged 18 to 35 who received the YFV17D yellow fever vaccine. The chain's CDR3 is CASSGHKNSPLHF. The CDR3 DNA reads as TGTGCCAGCAGTGGCCATAAGAATTCACCCCTCCACTTT.